One T cell receptor beta chain is described in this entry. MiXCR, run by TCRdb on the 5' RACE reads, gives a single entry per CDR3 protein. This sample has hundreds of thousands of distinct CDR3 sequences; 10% to 15% occur once, and the top ten carry 1.5% to 2%. These data are taken from a study of identical twins. This CDR3 has 13 residues. Trimming removed 6 bases from V and 10 bases from J, with 16 bases in between. The same data also went into a second study, on yellow fever vaccine responses in identical twins.

Material: PBMCs. The chain combines TRBV12-3 or TRBV12-4 with TRBJ2-1, with D perhaps matching TRBD1 or TRBD2 (5 bases each). The sequence came from a woman aged 18-29 years in good health. The CDR3 sequence is CASSPLGDVEQFF. CDR3 nucleotides: TGTGCCAGCAGCCCGTTGGGGGATGTCGAGCAGTTCTTC.